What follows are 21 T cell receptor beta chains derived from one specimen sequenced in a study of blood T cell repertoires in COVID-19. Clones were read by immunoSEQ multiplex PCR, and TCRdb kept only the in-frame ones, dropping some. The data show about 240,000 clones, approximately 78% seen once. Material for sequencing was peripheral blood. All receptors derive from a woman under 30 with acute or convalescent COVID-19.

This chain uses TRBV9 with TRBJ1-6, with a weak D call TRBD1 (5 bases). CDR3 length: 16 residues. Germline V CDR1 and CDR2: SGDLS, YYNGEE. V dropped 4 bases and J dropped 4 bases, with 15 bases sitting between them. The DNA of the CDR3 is TGTGCCAGCAGCCCGGGGGAGGTCCTTTATAATTCACCCCTCCACTTT. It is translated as CASSPGEVLYNSPLHF.

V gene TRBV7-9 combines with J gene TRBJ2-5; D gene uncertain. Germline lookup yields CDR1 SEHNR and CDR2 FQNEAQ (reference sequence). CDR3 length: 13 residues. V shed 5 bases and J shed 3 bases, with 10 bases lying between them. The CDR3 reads CASSRATEETQYF. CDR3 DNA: TGTGCCAGCAGCCGAGCGACCGAAGAGACCCAGTACTTC.

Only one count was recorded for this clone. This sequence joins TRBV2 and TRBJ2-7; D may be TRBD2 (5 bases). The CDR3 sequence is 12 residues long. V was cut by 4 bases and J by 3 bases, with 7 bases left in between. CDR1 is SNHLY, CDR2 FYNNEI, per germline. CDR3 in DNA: TGTGCCAGCAGTGGAGGGTACTACGAGCAGTACTTC. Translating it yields CASSGGYYEQYF.

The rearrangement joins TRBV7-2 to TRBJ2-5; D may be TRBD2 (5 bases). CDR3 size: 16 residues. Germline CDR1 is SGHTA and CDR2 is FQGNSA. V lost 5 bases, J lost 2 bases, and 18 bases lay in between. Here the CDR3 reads CASSLDPWRPQETQYF. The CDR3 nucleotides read TGTGCCAGCAGCCTAGACCCTTGGAGGCCACAAGAGACCCAGTACTTC.

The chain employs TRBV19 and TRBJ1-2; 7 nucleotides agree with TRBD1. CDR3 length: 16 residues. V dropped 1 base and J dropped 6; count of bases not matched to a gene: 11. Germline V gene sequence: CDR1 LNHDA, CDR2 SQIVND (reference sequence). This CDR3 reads CASSIARTGPGHGYTF. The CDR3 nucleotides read TGTGCCAGTAGTATAGCCAGGACAGGCCCCGGTCATGGCTACACCTTC.

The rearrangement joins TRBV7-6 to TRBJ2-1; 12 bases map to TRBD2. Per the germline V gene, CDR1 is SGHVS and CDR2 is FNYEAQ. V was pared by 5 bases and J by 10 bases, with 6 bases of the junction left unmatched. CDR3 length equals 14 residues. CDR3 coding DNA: TGTGCCAGCAGCCCGACTAGCGGGAGTCGCGAGCAGTTCTTC. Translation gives CASSPTSGSREQFF.

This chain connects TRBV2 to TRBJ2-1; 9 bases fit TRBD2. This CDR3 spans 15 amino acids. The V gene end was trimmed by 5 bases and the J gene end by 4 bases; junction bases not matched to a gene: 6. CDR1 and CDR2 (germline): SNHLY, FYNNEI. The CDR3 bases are TGTGCCAGCAGTTTGGGACTAGCCGAGTACAATGAGCAGTTCTTC. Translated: CASSLGLAEYNEQFF.

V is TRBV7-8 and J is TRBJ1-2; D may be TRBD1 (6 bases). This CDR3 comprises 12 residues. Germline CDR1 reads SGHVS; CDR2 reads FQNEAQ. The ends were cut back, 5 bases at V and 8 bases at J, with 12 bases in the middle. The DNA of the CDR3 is TGTGCCAGCAGCCCAACAGGGACCGGCTACACCTTC. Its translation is CASSPTGTGYTF.

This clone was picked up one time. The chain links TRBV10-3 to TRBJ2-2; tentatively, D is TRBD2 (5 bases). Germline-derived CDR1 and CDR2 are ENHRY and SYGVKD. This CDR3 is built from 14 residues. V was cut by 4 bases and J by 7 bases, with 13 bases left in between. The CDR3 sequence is CAISAWESGGELFF. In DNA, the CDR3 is TGTGCCATCAGTGCGTGGGAGAGTGGCGGGGAGCTGTTTTTT.

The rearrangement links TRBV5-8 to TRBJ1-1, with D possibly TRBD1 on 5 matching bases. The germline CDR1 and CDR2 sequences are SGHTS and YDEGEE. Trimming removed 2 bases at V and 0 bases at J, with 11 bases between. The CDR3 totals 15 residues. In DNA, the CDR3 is TGTGCCAGCAGCTTTTCGGACATCATGAACACTGAAGCTTTCTTT. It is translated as CASSFSDIMNTEAFF.

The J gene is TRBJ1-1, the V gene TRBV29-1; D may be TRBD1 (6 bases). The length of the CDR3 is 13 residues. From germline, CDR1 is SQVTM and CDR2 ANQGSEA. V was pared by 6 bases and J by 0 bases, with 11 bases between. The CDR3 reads CSVDRLLNTEAFF. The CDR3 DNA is TGCAGCGTCGACAGGCTTTTGAACACTGAAGCTTTCTTT. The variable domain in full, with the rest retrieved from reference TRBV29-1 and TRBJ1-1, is SAVISQKPSRDICQRGTSLTIQCQVDSQVTMMFWYRQQPGQSLTLIATANQGSEATYESGFVIDKFPISRPNLTFSTLTVSNMSPEDSSIYLCSVDRLLNTEAFFGQGTRLTVV.

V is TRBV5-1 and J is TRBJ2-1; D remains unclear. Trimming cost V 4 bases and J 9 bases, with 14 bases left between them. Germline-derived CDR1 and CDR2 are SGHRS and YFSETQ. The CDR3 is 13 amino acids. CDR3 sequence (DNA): TGCGCCAGCAGCCTGAATGGAGATCGTGAGCAGTTCTTC. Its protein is CASSLNGDREQFF.

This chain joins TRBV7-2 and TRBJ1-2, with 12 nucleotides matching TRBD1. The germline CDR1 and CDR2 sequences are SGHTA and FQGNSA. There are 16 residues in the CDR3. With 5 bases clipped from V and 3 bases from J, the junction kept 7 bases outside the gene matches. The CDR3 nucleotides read TGTGCCAGCAGCCCCCTGGGACAGGGGGCGTACTATGGCTACACCTTC. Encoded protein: CASSPLGQGAYYGYTF.

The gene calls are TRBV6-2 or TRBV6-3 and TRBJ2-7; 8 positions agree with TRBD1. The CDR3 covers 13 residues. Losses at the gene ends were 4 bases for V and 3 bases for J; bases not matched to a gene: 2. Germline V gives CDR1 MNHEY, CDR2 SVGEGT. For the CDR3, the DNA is TGTGCCAGCAGTTCACAGGGGGGCTACGAGCAGTACTTC. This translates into CASSSQGGYEQYF.

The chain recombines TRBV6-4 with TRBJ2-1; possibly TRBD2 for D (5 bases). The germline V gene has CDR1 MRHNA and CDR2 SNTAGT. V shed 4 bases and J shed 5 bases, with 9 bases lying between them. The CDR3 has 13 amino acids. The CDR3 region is CASSGAENNEQFF. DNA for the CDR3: TGTGCCAGCAGTGGAGCGGAAAACAATGAGCAGTTCTTC.

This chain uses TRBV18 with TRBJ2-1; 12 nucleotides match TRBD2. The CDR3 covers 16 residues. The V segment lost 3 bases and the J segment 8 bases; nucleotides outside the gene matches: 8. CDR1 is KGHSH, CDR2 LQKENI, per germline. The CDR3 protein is CASSPPRLAGVHEQFF. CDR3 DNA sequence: TGTGCCAGCTCACCGCCCCGACTAGCGGGAGTTCATGAGCAGTTCTTC.

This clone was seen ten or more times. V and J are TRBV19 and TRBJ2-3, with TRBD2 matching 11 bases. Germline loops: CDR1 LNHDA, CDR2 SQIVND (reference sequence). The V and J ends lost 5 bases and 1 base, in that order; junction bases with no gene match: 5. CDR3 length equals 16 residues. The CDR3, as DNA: TGTGCCAGTAGTCTCCTAGCGGGAGGCGGCACAGATACGCAGTATTTT. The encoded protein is CASSLLAGGGTDTQYF.

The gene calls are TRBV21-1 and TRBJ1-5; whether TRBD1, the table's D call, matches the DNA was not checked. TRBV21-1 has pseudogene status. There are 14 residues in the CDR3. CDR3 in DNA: TGTGCCAGCAGCAACAGTTATAGCAATCAGCCCCAGCATTTT. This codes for CASSNSYSNQPQHF.

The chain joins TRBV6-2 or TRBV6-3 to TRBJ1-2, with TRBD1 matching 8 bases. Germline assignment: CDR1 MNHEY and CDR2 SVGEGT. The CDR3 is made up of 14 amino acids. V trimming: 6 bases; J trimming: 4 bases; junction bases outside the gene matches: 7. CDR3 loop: CASSEDRAGYGYTF. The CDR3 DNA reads TGTGCCAGCAGCGAGGACAGGGCGGGCTATGGCTACACCTTC.

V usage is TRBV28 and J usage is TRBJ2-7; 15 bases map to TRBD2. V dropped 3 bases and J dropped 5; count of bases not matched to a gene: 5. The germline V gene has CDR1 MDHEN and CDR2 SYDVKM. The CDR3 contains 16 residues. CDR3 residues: CASSLWTSGRAHEQYF. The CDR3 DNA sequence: TGTGCCAGCAGTTTGTGGACTAGCGGGAGGGCCCACGAGCAGTACTTC.

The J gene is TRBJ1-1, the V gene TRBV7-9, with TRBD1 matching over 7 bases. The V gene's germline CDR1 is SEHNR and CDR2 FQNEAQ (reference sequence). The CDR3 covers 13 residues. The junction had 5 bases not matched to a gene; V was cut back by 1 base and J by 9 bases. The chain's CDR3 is CASSLVRGLQAFF. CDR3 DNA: TGTGCCAGCAGCTTAGTTAGGGGGCTTCAAGCTTTCTTT.